The 27 T cell receptor beta chains in this list originate from one sample, sequenced in a study of post-analysis software for immune sequencing data. Study results and caveats: A handful of TRBV segments (TRBV5-6, TRBV5-1 and TRBV20-1 among them) occurred more frequently in patients than in controls.

These receptors have no identified antigens. Unique molecular identifiers were present in the TCR beta cDNA libraries. From the PCR reads, TCRdb called clonotypes with MiXCR, one entry per CDR3 protein. Here the sample spans approximately 730,000 distinct CDR3 sequences, roughly 50% being singletons. Sequenced sample: blood. These receptors were collected from a girl aged 10 to 17 with multiple sclerosis.

This clonotype was seen only a few times. The rearrangement uses TRBV4-3 and TRBJ2-7; perhaps D is TRBD1 or TRBD2 (5 bases each). Germline CDR1 reads LGHNA; CDR2 reads YSLEER. The CDR3 spans 16 residues. V lost 3 bases to trimming and J lost 8 bases, with 23 bases between them. DNA of the CDR3: TGCGCCAGCAGCCATGGAACCGGGACGGAACCTACGAAGCAGTACTTC. Translated: CASSHGTGTEPTKQYF.

This clonotype was observed a handful of times. The chain couples TRBV10-3 to TRBJ2-1; D unclear. This CDR3 spans 15 amino acids. From germline, CDR1 is ENHRY and CDR2 SYGVKD. V was trimmed by 0 bases and J by 4 bases, leaving 10 bases between them. The CDR3 loop is CAISESKDLYNEQFF. The CDR3 nucleotides are TGTGCCATCAGTGAGTCGAAGGACCTATACAATGAGCAGTTCTTC.

V gene TRBV29-1 combines with J gene TRBJ2-3; D uncertain. The CDR3 extends over 13 amino acids. Trimming stripped 7 bases from V and 2 bases from J, with 13 bases between. The germline V gene has CDR1 SQVTM and CDR2 ANQGSEA. As DNA, the CDR3 is TGCAGCGCCGGACGGAACCCCACAGATACGCAGTATTTT. Translated: CSAGRNPTDTQYF.

This chain uses TRBV6-5 with TRBJ2-7; D call uncertain. The CDR3 has 15 residues. Germline V gene sequence: CDR1 MNHEY, CDR2 SVGAGI. With 2 bases removed from V and 4 bases from J, the gap between germline ends came to 15 bases. The CDR3 DNA reads TGTGCCAGCAGTTACCCCGGAGCCCGAGGATACGAGCAGTACTTC. Encoded protein: CASSYPGARGYEQYF.

A few counts support this clonotype. This sequence joins TRBV5-1 and TRBJ2-2; D not resolved. Germline V gives CDR1 SGHRS, CDR2 YFSETQ. This CDR3 has 14 amino acids. V was trimmed by 1 base and J by 5 bases, leaving 9 bases between them. CDR3 sequence reads: CASSLPVGTGELFF. Here the CDR3 DNA reads TGCGCCAGCAGCTTGCCTGTTGGAACCGGGGAGCTGTTTTTT.

This clonotype has more than one count but fewer than ten. The chain has TRBV2 and TRBJ2-5; D perhaps matches TRBD2 (5 bases). The ends were cut back, 1 base at V and 5 bases at J, with 8 bases in the middle. This CDR3 has 13 residues. Germline CDR1 SNHLY, CDR2 FYNNEI. The CDR3 sequence is CASSEGRGETQYF. The DNA of the CDR3 is TGTGCCAGCAGTGAAGGGAGAGGGGAGACCCAGTACTTC.

The chain has TRBV6-1 and TRBJ2-1; D gene ambiguous. Trimming took off 4 bases at V and 6 bases at J, with 16 bases between the two ends. The germline V gene has CDR1 MNHNS and CDR2 SASEGT. This CDR3 contains 15 residues. The CDR3 DNA is TGTGCCAGCAGTGCCCCGACCCTAGGCGGCAATGAGCAGTTCTTC. The encoded protein is CASSAPTLGGNEQFF.

This chain links TRBV6-2 or TRBV6-3 with TRBJ1-1; D uncertain. Germline CDR1 reads MNHEY; CDR2 reads SVGEGT. This CDR3 region has 11 residues. Trimming took off 7 bases at V and 1 base at J, with 4 bases between the two ends. CDR3 DNA sequence: TGTGCCAGCACGTGGAACACTGAAGCTTTCTTT. Translation gives CASTWNTEAFF.

The chain links TRBV15 to TRBJ2-4; TRBD2 matches 8 bases. The V and J ends lost 0 bases and 0 bases, in that order; junction bases with no gene match: 13. Germline V gene sequence: CDR1 LNHNV, CDR2 YYDKDF (reference sequence). The CDR3 loop spans 20 amino acids. The CDR3 protein is CATSRDGAGGGNLAKNIQYF. Written as DNA, the CDR3 is TGTGCCACCAGCAGAGATGGCGCGGGAGGAGGAAATCTAGCCAAAAACATTCAGTACTTC.

This clonotype was detected a few times. The V and J genes are TRBV6-1 and TRBJ2-1; no clear D gene. The V gene's germline CDR1 is MNHNS and CDR2 SASEGT. CDR3 length equals 9 residues. Trimming took off 10 bases at V and 5 bases at J, with 3 bases between the two ends. CDR3 in amino acids: CATDNEQFF. In DNA, the CDR3 is TGTGCCACCGACAATGAGCAGTTCTTC.

The chain recombines TRBV12-3 or TRBV12-4 with TRBJ1-1, with D perhaps TRBD1 (5 bases). This CDR3 contains 14 residues. With 6 bases removed from V and 4 bases from J, the gap between germline ends came to 15 bases. The CDR3, as DNA: TGTGCCAGCAGCCCGGGGGGTTCGGCCACTGAAGCTTTCTTT. As protein: CASSPGGSATEAFF.

This chain uses TRBV7-3 with TRBJ2-1; 9 bases are shared with TRBD2. CDR1 and CDR2 from the germline V gene are SGHTA and FQGTGA. Trimming removed 6 bases from V and 7 bases from J; junction bases left unmatched: 7. The CDR3 runs to 14 residues. CDR3 sequence (DNA): TGTGCCAGCAGGTTAGCGGGAGCCGGGAATGAGCAGTTCTTC. Its translation: CASRLAGAGNEQFF. Based on the CDR3 plus reference TRBV7-3 and TRBJ2-1, the full variable domain is GAGVSQTPSNKVTEKGKYVELRCDPISGHTALYWYRQSLGQGPEFLIYFQGTGAADDSGLPNDRFFAVRPEGSVSTLKIQRTERGDSAVYLCASRLAGAGNEQFFGPGTRLTVL.

The rearrangement joins TRBV2 to TRBJ1-5; D remains ambiguous. Trimming removed 7 bases from V and 4 bases from J, with 11 bases in between. The CDR3 runs to 13 residues. The V gene's germline CDR1 is SNHLY and CDR2 FYNNEI. The CDR3 here is CASTVLGNQPQHF. The CDR3 bases are TGTGCCAGCACAGTTTTGGGGAATCAGCCCCAGCATTTT. The complete variable domain, with remaining parts taken from reference TRBV2 and TRBJ1-5, reads EPEVTQTPSHQVTQMGQEVILRCVPISNHLYFYWYRQILGQKVEFLVSFYNNEISEKSEIFDDQFSVERPDGSNFTLKIRSTKLEDSAMYFCASTVLGNQPQHFGDGTRLSIL.

The chain recombines TRBV6-1 with TRBJ1-4, with 10 bases lining up with TRBD1. The CDR3 runs to 15 residues. V was clipped by 3 bases and J by 6 bases; unmatched bases: 4. Germline assignment: CDR1 MNHNS and CDR2 SASEGT. In DNA form, the CDR3 reads TGTGCCAGCAGTGACATGGGACAGGGGTATGAAAAACTGTTTTTT. Translation: CASSDMGQGYEKLFF.

The gene calls are TRBV28 and TRBJ1-6, with D unclear. Deletions cut 6 bases from V and 10 bases from J, with 10 bases between. CDR1 is MDHEN, CDR2 SYDVKM, per germline. CDR3 length equals 12 residues. The CDR3 reads CASSNLGSPLHF. The DNA for the CDR3 is TGTGCCAGCAGCAATTTAGGGTCACCCCTCCACTTT.

V usage is TRBV7-2 and J usage is TRBJ2-7; possibly TRBD2 for D (6 bases). CDR1 is SGHTA and CDR2 is FQGNSA in the germline V gene. CDR3 length equals 12 residues. With 5 bases removed from V and 4 bases from J, the gap between germline ends came to 9 bases. CDR3 coding DNA: TGTGCCAGCAGCACTAGCAGGTACGAGCAGTACTTC. This gives the protein CASSTSRYEQYF.

The chain has TRBV20-1 and TRBJ2-1; 10 bases line up with TRBD2. The CDR3 extends over 16 amino acids. CDR1 and CDR2 from the germline V gene are DFQATT and SNEGSKA (reference sequence). V trimming: 5 bases; J trimming: 3 bases; junction bases outside the gene matches: 10. The CDR3 protein is CSAYGLAGDVYNEQFF. The CDR3 coding sequence is TGCAGTGCTTATGGGCTAGCGGGAGACGTCTACAATGAGCAGTTCTTC.

The chain joins TRBV20-1 to TRBJ2-7; TRBD2 might be the D (7 bases). The CDR3 has 14 residues. Per germline, CDR1 DFQATT and CDR2 SNEGSKA (reference sequence). V was cut by 4 bases and J by 6 bases, with 19 bases left in between. CDR3 sequence: CSANTGFGGSEQYF. The DNA for the CDR3 is TGCAGTGCTAACACAGGGTTTGGCGGGAGCGAGCAGTACTTC.

The rearrangement joins TRBV6-5 to TRBJ2-3, with TRBD1 matching over 8 bases. The CDR3 contains 16 residues. Unmatched junction bases numbered 8, after V lost 4 bases and J lost 2 bases. Germline CDR1 MNHEY, CDR2 SVGAGI. CDR3 DNA sequence: TGTGCCAGCAGTTCCGGGACAGGAGGATTCACAGATACGCAGTATTTT. It translates to CASSSGTGGFTDTQYF.

This clonotype was detected only a few times. The chain carries TRBV29-1 and TRBJ2-3; 7 nucleotides match TRBD2. CDR1 and CDR2 from the germline V gene are SQVTM and ANQGSEA. J lost 1 base, V lost 6 bases, and 16 bases had no gene match. The CDR3 extends over 17 amino acids. This chain's CDR3 is CSVPGSGGLTRTDTQYF. The CDR3 DNA sequence: TGCAGCGTCCCAGGTTCGGGAGGATTAACGCGCACAGATACGCAGTATTTT.

The chain links TRBV7-8 to TRBJ2-7; either TRBD1 or TRBD2 may supply D (5 bases each). The CDR3 runs to 17 residues. Trimming shortened V by 2 bases and J by 0 bases, and 17 bases separated the two germline ends. Germline CDR1 and CDR2: SGHVS and FQNEAQ. The CDR3 DNA is TGTGCCAGCAGCTTATATCCCTTTGAGGGGAGCTCCTACGAGCAGTACTTC. Translation gives CASSLYPFEGSSYEQYF.

The chain carries TRBV6-1 and TRBJ2-7; the D gene is possibly TRBD2 (5 bases). This CDR3 is 15 amino acids long. CDR1 is MNHNS and CDR2 is SASEGT in the germline V gene. The V and J ends lost 3 bases and 2 bases respectively, with 14 bases between them. The CDR3 DNA reads TGTGCCAGCAGTGACCCGGGAAACGCGGCCTACGAGCAGTACTTC. Translating gives CASSDPGNAAYEQYF.

This chain links TRBV6-2 or TRBV6-3 with TRBJ2-1; 9 positions agree with TRBD1. The V and J ends lost 1 base and 10 bases, in that order; junction bases with no gene match: 8. Germline V CDR1 and CDR2: MNHEY, SVGEGT. The CDR3 length is 15 residues. DNA for the CDR3: TGTGCCAGCAGTTACTATGGACAGGGGTCCGCAGAGCAGTTCTTC. Translating it yields CASSYYGQGSAEQFF.

The table lists this clonotype with a few counts. V gene TRBV12-3 or TRBV12-4 combines with J gene TRBJ2-3; TRBD2 might be the D (7 bases). V dropped 0 bases and J dropped 4 bases, with 14 bases sitting between them. The CDR3 extends over 16 amino acids. The CDR3 spells CASSLALRGGADTQYF. The CDR3 DNA reads as TGTGCCAGCAGTTTAGCGCTGAGGGGGGGAGCAGATACGCAGTATTTT.

The chain employs TRBV7-9 and TRBJ2-5; 9 bases fit TRBD2. Near its end, the DNA agrees better with TRBJ2-7, so the J call may be wrong. CDR3 length: 15 amino acids. Germline-derived CDR1 and CDR2 are SEHNR and FQNEAQ (reference sequence). The CDR3 sequence is CASSFLTSGRVEQYF. The CDR3 DNA reads TGTGCCAGCAGCTTTCTTACTAGCGGGCGAGTCGAGCAGTACTTC.

This rearrangement joins TRBV15 to TRBJ2-4; maybe TRBD2 (6 bases). Trimming removed 3 bases from V and 2 bases from J, with 11 bases in between. Germline-derived CDR1 and CDR2 are LNHNV and YYDKDF (reference sequence). The CDR3 is 15 residues long. CDR3 coding DNA: TGTGCCACCAGCAGGACTGGGGGGTCCAAAAACATTCAGTACTTC. It is translated as CATSRTGGSKNIQYF.

This clonotype was counted between two and nine times. V is TRBV12-3 or TRBV12-4 and J is TRBJ1-1; 7 bases agree with TRBD1. J was trimmed by 7 bases and V by 2 bases; bases with no gene match: 10. The CDR3 is 15 amino acids. This chain's CDR3 is CASSLFGTADIEAFF. The CDR3 DNA follows: TGTGCCAGCAGTTTATTTGGGACAGCGGATATTGAAGCTTTCTTT.